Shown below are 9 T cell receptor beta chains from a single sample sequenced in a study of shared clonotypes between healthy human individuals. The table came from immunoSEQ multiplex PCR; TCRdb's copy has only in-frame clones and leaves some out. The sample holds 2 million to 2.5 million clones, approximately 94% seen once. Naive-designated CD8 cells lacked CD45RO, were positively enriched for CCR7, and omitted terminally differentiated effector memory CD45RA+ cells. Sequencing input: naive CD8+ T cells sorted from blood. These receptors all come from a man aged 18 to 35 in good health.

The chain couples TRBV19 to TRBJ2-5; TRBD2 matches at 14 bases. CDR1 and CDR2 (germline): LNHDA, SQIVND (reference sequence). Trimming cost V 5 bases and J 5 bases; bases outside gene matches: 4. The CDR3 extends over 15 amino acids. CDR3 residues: CASSARTSGGETQYF. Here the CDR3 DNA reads TGTGCCAGTAGTGCCCGGACTAGCGGGGGGGAGACCCAGTACTTC.

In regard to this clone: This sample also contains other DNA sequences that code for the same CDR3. CDR3 sequence (DNA): TGTGCCAGCTCACCTGACGATTACGAGCAGTACTTC. Its protein is CASSPDDYEQYF. This chain links TRBV18 with TRBJ2-7; unclear D gene. V lost 3 bases, J lost 4 bases, and 7 bases lay in between. The germline V gene encodes CDR1 KGHSH and CDR2 LQKENI. The CDR3 sequence is 12 residues long.

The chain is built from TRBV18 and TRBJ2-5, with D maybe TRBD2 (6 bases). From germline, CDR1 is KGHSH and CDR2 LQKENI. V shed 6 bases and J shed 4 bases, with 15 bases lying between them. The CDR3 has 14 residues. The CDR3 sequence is CASSSGGPLETQYF. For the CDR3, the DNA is TGTGCCAGCTCGAGCGGAGGGCCCCTAGAGACCCAGTACTTC. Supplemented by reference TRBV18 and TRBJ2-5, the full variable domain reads NAGVMQNPRHLVRRRGQEARLRCSPMKGHSHVYWYRQLPEEGLKFMVYLQKENIIDESGMPKERFSAEFPKEGPSILRIQQVVRGDSAAYFCASSSGGPLETQYFGPGTRLLVL.

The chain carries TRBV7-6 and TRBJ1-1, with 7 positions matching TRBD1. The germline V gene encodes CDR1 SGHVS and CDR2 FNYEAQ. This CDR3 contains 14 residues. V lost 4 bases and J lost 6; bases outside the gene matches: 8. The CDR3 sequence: CASSSGQEHAEAFF. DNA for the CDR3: TGTGCCAGCAGCTCCGGACAGGAGCATGCTGAAGCTTTCTTT. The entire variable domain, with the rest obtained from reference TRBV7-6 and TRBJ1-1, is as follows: GAGVSQSPRYKVTKRGQDVALRCDPISGHVSLYWYRQALGQGPEFLTYFNYEAQQDKSGLPNDRFSAERPEGSISTLTIQRTEQRDSAMYRCASSSGQEHAEAFFGQGTRLTVV.

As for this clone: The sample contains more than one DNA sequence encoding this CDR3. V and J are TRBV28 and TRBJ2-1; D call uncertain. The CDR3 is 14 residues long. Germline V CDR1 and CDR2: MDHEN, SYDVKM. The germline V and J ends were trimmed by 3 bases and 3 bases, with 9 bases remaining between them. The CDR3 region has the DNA TGTGCCAGCAGTTTGAGGACCGGCTACAATGAGCAGTTCTTC. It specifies CASSLRTGYNEQFF.

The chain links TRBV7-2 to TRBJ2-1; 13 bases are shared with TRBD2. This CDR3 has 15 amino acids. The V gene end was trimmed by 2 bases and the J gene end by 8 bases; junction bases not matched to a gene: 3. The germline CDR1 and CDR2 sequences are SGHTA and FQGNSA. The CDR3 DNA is TGTGCCAGCAGCTTAAGCGGGACTAGCGGGGATGAGCAGTTCTTC. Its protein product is CASSLSGTSGDEQFF.

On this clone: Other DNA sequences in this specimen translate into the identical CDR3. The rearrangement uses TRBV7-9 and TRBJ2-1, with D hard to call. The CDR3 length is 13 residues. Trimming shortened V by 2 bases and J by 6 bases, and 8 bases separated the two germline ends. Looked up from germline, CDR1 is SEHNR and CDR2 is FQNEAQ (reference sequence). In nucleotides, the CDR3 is TGTGCCAGCAGCTTATCAAGCAGCAATGAGCAGTTCTTC. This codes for CASSLSSSNEQFF.

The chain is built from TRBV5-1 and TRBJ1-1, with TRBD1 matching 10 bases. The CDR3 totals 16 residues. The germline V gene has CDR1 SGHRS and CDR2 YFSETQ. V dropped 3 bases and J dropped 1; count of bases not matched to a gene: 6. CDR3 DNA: TGCGCCAGCAGCTGGGACAGGGGAGCGAGGAACACTGAAGCTTTCTTT. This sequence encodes CASSWDRGARNTEAFF.

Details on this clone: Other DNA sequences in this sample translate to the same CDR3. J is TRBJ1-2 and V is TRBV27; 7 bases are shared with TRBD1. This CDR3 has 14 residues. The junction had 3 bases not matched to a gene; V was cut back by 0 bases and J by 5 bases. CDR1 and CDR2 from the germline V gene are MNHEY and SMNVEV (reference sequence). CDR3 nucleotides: TGTGCCAGCAGTTTATCTTCAGGGGGTTATGGCTACACCTTC. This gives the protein CASSLSSGGYGYTF.